This TCR beta chain came from a study of post-analysis software for immune sequencing data (dated by TCRdb to 2014 to 2015). About the investigation overall: Recorded disease courses included relapsing-remitting, secondary progressive and progressive-relapsing multiple sclerosis, with some patients lacking subtype annotation. Patient repertoires were compared against roughly 12 previously published healthy control repertoires from donors aged roughly 6 to 26 years. A subset of samples was prepared in parallel using single-end sample barcoding, then pooled and co-amplified after Illumina adapter ligation.

Overall study outcomes, separate from this receptor: Multiple sclerosis patients had significantly lower normalized Chao1 diversity than controls, a result that suggests substantial peripheral T-cell clonal expansion. Four to six TRBV segments, including TRBV5-6, TRBV5-1 and TRBV20-1, were significantly more frequent in patients than controls. The control group was slightly older than the multiple sclerosis patient group. When samples were clustered directly using the F measure, samples prepared in the same batch co-clustered strongly, which prompted a batch-effect correction.

Receptor libraries were prepared by PCR. Instrument used: Illumina HiSeq 2500. To reduce PCR and sequencing biases, unique molecular identifiers were incorporated into the TCR beta cDNA libraries. Every 1 to 10 million input T cells yielded roughly 0.5 million cDNA molecules, meaning each molecule approximated one T cell. The patient libraries were prepared and sequenced using the same protocol as the earlier healthy control dataset. Samples belonging to the same batch were prepared together, multiplexed and sequenced on a shared HiSeq lane. In the source study's methods: MIGEC handled the raw barcoded reads, throwing out single-read molecular identifier groups before consensus assembly and CDR3 extraction. Clonotype tables were post-analysed with VDJtools, and diversity was normalized by down-sampling all datasets to the smallest sample size. Repertoire overlap clustering matched CDR3 amino acid but not nucleotide sequences to correct batch-related cross-sample contamination. TCRdb took the public reads, trimmed them with fastp at Q25, ran MiXCR for clone calling and kept in-frame beta chains. Entries are consolidated by CDR3 protein sequence, retaining the most common genes and DNA. V and J calls and clone size were set by TCRdb, not the authors. Counted in this sample were around 200,000 distinct CDR3 sequences; around 30% of them appeared once. Jointly, the top ten make up 3% to 3.5% of the sample.

Comment on this clonotype: Its cognate antigen has yet to be identified. Base qualities are not recorded, but no much larger clone differs from it by a single base.

The CDR3 covers 15 residues, taking in both the cysteine and the phenylalanine. Of the read, only the CDR3 DNA is kept; its 45 bases are in frame from base 1. From a lookup of the germline V gene, CDR1 and CDR2 are SGHRS and YFSETQ. TCR beta repertoires were profiled from peripheral blood of over 10 young patients with multiple sclerosis to demonstrate the VDJtools post-analysis software. Multiple sclerosis patients were children and adolescents aged about 6 to 17 years. The source material was blood. The rearrangement combines TRBV5-1 with TRBJ2-4, with 11 middle bases fitting TRBD2. The J call may be mistaken, given a closer DNA end match to TRBJ2-5. This TCR came from a girl aged 2 to 17 with multiple sclerosis. DNA sequence: TGCGCCAGCAGCTTGGTAGCGGGAGGGGATGAGACCCAGTACTTC. Translated, this is CASSLVAGGDETQYF.